This T cell receptor (beta chain) was captured in a study of cytomegalovirus exposure and HLA in healthy donors. Study-level results: Apparent HLA restriction characterized most CMV-associated TCR beta chains in a later analysis.

This CDR3 contains 16 residues. Trimming removed 5 bases from V and 0 bases from J, with 14 bases in between. The V gene's germline CDR1 is SGHNT and CDR2 YENEEA. On this clone itself: The target antigen is unknown.

Use of 60 Vbeta and 13 Jbeta primers characterized the PCR. Sequenced by immunoSEQ multiplex PCR; TCRdb stores in-frame clones only, minus some. The repertoire holds about 270,000 clones, with about nine tenths as singletons. The material sequenced was PBMCs. This receptor was identified in a man aged 35-49 years in good health and CMV-seropositive. This chain uses TRBV11-3 with TRBJ2-1; no reliable D call. CDR3 loop: CASSRFGGSSYNEQFF. The CDR3 nucleotides are TGTGCCAGCAGCCGTTTTGGTGGTAGCTCCTACAATGAGCAGTTCTTC. Filled out from reference TRBV11-3 and TRBJ2-1, the complete variable domain reads EAGVVQSPRYKIIEKKQPVAFWCNPISGHNTLYWYLQNLGQGPELLIRYENEEAVDDSQLPKDRFSAERLKGVDSTLKIQPAELGDSAVYLCASSRFGGSSYNEQFFGPGTRLTVL.